This is a list of T cell receptor beta chains from one sample in a study of metastatic and nonmetastatic thyroid tumors. TCRdb re-clonotyped the PCR reads through MiXCR. Of under 35,000 clones in the sample, roughly a third were seen once. Sequencing input: tumor tissue. The receptors shown here come from a female donor with papillary thyroid cancer or a benign thyroid nodule (not recorded which). Some clones in this sample may be carry-over from other donors' samples. Each CDR3 is given with its conserved first and last residue. D genes are given only for firm matches. Not every row has a clone size; where given, it reads once, few, many or a size class.

CDR3	DNA	J	V	D	size
CASSNRPGGYTF	TGTGCCAGCAGTAACAGGCCGGGAGGCTACACCTTC	TRBJ1-2	TRBV12-3/TRBV12-4	-	-
CASSDSGMAGELFF	TGTGCCAGCAGTGACTCGGGTATGGCCGGGGAGCTGTTTTTT	TRBJ2-2	TRBV6-4	-	-
CASSLAGPHNEQFF	TGTGCCAGCAGCTTAGCGGGCCCGCACAATGAGCAGTTCTTC	TRBJ2-1	TRBV7-8	-	-
CSAREGSGSSYEQYF	TGCAGTGCTAGAGAGGGTAGCGGGAGTTCGTACGAGCAGTACTTC	TRBJ2-7	TRBV20-1	TRBD2	-
CASSLIFGTGHQPQHF	TGTGCCAGCAGTTTAATTTTCGGGACAGGGCACCAGCCCCAGCATTTT	TRBJ1-5	TRBV28	TRBD1	-
CASSFDRGTEAFF	TGTGCCAGCAGTTTTGACAGGGGGACTGAAGCTTTCTTT	TRBJ1-1	TRBV6-5	TRBD1	-
CASSSPLAGGPYNEQFF	TGTGCCAGCAGTTCCCCACTAGCGGGAGGGCCATACAATGAGCAGTTCTTC	TRBJ2-1	TRBV6-4	TRBD2	few
CASSLGLAGGPLYEQYF	TGCGCCAGCAGCTTGGGACTAGCGGGAGGGCCACTCTACGAGCAGTACTTC	TRBJ2-7	TRBV5-1	TRBD2	-
CASWTSATSSEQFF	TGTGCCAGTTGGACTAGCGCTACATCTAGTGAGCAGTTCTTC	TRBJ2-1	TRBV11-2	TRBD2	few
CASSYSIPDSPYEQYF	TGTGCCAGCAGTTACTCGATACCCGACAGCCCCTACGAGCAGTACTTC	TRBJ2-7	TRBV6-5	-	-
CASSLGPSSYNEQFF	TGTGCCAGCAGCTTGGGACCCAGCTCCTACAATGAGCAGTTCTTC	TRBJ2-1	TRBV11-2	-	-
CSAQGGRGTGELFF	TGCAGTGCCCAGGGGGGCAGGGGTACCGGGGAGCTGTTTTTT	TRBJ2-2	TRBV20-1	-	-
CASSLEVPSKLYGYTF	TGCGCCAGCAGCTTGGAGGTCCCCTCGAAACTCTATGGCTACACCTTC	TRBJ1-2	TRBV5-1	-	-
CASIPTGYEQYF	TGTGCCAGCATTCCAACAGGGTACGAGCAGTACTTC	TRBJ2-7	TRBV2	-	few
CASSHEGVGHYEQYF	TGTGCCAGCAGCCACGAGGGCGTCGGACACTACGAGCAGTACTTC	TRBJ2-7	TRBV6-1	-	many
CASSLGGTVRETQYF	TGCGCCAGCAGCTTGGGGGGAACCGTGAGAGAGACCCAGTACTTC	TRBJ2-5	TRBV5-1	-	few
CASSTVPSNYGYTF	TGTGCCAGTAGTACCGTCCCATCCAACTATGGCTACACCTTC	TRBJ1-2	TRBV19	-	-
CASSQDRGAGTDTQYF	TGCGCCAGCAGCCAAGATCGGGGCGCGGGCACAGATACGCAGTATTTT	TRBJ2-3	TRBV4-1	-	many
CASRDSGRTYEQYF	TGTGCCAGCAGGGACTCCGGGAGGACCTACGAGCAGTACTTC	TRBJ2-7	TRBV28	TRBD2	few
CASSLGGTTGELFF	TGTGCCAGCAGCCTAGGTGGGACCACCGGGGAGCTGTTTTTT	TRBJ2-2	TRBV11-2	-	-
CASSLGQPTDTQYF	TGTGCCAGCAGCTTGGGACAGCCCACAGATACGCAGTATTTT	TRBJ2-3	TRBV7-9	TRBD1	-
CASSLLRLALTYNEQFF	TGTGCCAGCAGCTTACTTAGGTTAGCGCTCACCTACAATGAGCAGTTCTTC	TRBJ2-1	TRBV11-2	-	-
CASRHTGVILNTEAFF	TGTGCCAGTAGGCACACAGGGGTTATTTTGAACACTGAAGCTTTCTTT	TRBJ1-1	TRBV19	TRBD1	few
CASRAGTYSNQPQHF	TGTGCCAGCAGAGCCGGGACATATAGCAATCAGCCCCAGCATTTT	TRBJ1-5	TRBV12-3/TRBV12-4	-	large
CASSLARNNEQFF	TGTGCCAGCAGCTTAGCCCGCAATAATGAGCAGTTCTTC	TRBJ2-1	TRBV7-2	-	-
CSARDIWPYEQYF	TGCAGTGCTAGAGACATTTGGCCCTACGAGCAGTACTTC	TRBJ2-7	TRBV20-1	-	-
CASSFGDRDNEQFF	TGTGCCAGCAGTTTTGGGGACAGGGATAATGAGCAGTTCTTC	TRBJ2-1	TRBV28	TRBD1	few
CSARQGSLESPLHF	TGCAGTGCTAGGCAGGGGTCTTTAGAATCACCCCTCCACTTT	TRBJ1-6	TRBV20-1	-	once
CATSDSGNEQFF	TGTGCCACCAGTGATTCGGGCAATGAGCAGTTCTTC	TRBJ2-1	TRBV24-1	-	few
CASSSGRGPGTEAFF	TGCGCCAGCAGCTCCGGCAGGGGGCCGGGCACTGAAGCTTTCTTT	TRBJ1-1	TRBV5-1	TRBD1	once
CASSLYPGDTQYF	TGTGCCAGCAGCTTGTACCCGGGGGATACGCAGTATTTT	TRBJ2-3	TRBV5-4	-	-
CASSSSGTGGGEQYF	TGTGCCAGCTCATCTTCCGGGACAGGGGGAGGCGAGCAGTACTTC	TRBJ2-7	TRBV18	TRBD1	-
CASSITGTGNSPLHF	TGTGCCAGCAGCATTACCGGGACAGGGAATTCACCCCTCCACTTT	TRBJ1-6	TRBV7-2	TRBD1	-
CASSPLGLAGGDTQYF	TGTGCCAGCAGTCCCCTGGGACTAGCGGGGGGAGATACGCAGTATTTT	TRBJ2-3	TRBV27	TRBD2	-
CASNTQGETGELFF	TGTGCCAGCAACACTCAGGGGGAGACCGGGGAGCTGTTTTTT	TRBJ2-2	TRBV6-2/TRBV6-3	TRBD1	-
CASSYDRDIGYNEQFF	TGCGCCAGCAGCTATGACCGGGACATCGGATACAATGAGCAGTTCTTC	TRBJ2-1	TRBV10-1	-	-
CASSFDRVLSGANVLTF	TGTGCCAGCAGCTTCGACAGGGTGCTCTCTGGGGCCAACGTCCTGACTTTC	TRBJ2-6	TRBV5-4	TRBD1	-
CASSQVVRAFF	TGTGCCAGCAGTCAGGTGGTTAGGGCTTTCTTT	TRBJ1-1	TRBV6-1	-	few
CASSYSPGQNGYTF	TGTGCCAGCAGTTACTCCCCAGGGCAGAATGGCTACACCTTC	TRBJ1-2	TRBV6-6	-	few
CASRTSGYNEQFF	TGTGCCAGCCGGACTAGCGGCTACAATGAGCAGTTCTTC	TRBJ2-1	TRBV11-3	TRBD2	many
CASSSFLNSPLHF	TGTGCCAGCAGTTCGTTCCTAAATTCACCCCTCCACTTT	TRBJ1-6	TRBV6-1	-	-
CSARGGGGTYEQYF	TGCAGTGCGCGAGGGGGTGGTGGAACCTACGAGCAGTACTTC	TRBJ2-7	TRBV20-1	-	-
CASSYGGGLSGNTIYF	TGTGCCAGCAGTTATGGGGGGGGCCTCTCTGGAAACACCATATATTTT	TRBJ1-3	TRBV6-6	-	-
CASSEAGQGNNQPQHF	TGTGCCAGCAGTGAAGCCGGACAGGGCAACAATCAGCCCCAGCATTTT	TRBJ1-5	TRBV6-1	TRBD1	large
CASGPYEQYF	TGTGCCAGCGGACCCTACGAGCAGTACTTC	TRBJ2-7	TRBV6-2/TRBV6-3	-	-
CASSPTSAVGNQPQHF	TGTGCCAGCAGTCCGACATCTGCCGTGGGCAATCAGCCCCAGCATTTT	TRBJ1-5	TRBV6-2/TRBV6-3	-	-
CSATKPDSEAFF	TGCAGTGCTACGAAACCGGACAGTGAAGCTTTCTTT	TRBJ1-1	TRBV20-1	-	once
CASSVAQGYLDTGELFF	TGTGCCAGCAGCGTAGCTCAAGGGTACCTGGACACCGGGGAGCTGTTTTTT	TRBJ2-2	TRBV9	-	-
CASSLGTDYEQYF	TGTGCCAGCAGTTTAGGGACAGACTACGAGCAGTACTTC	TRBJ2-7	TRBV12-3/TRBV12-4	-	-
CASSLDRSGGYTF	TGTGCCAGCAGCTTAGACAGGTCCGGTGGCTACACCTTC	TRBJ1-2	TRBV11-2	-	-
CASSQILTGSYGYTF	TGTGCCAGCAGTCAAATTCTGACAGGGAGCTATGGCTACACCTTC	TRBJ1-2	TRBV6-1	TRBD1	few
CSARDLRNFYNEQFF	TGCAGTGCTAGAGATCTCCGGAACTTTTACAATGAGCAGTTCTTC	TRBJ2-1	TRBV20-1	-	few
CASSPPGLEDSYEQYF	TGTGCCAGCAGCCCCCCCGGGTTAGAAGACTCCTACGAGCAGTACTTC	TRBJ2-7	TRBV11-3	-	-
CASSPDHPATGELFF	TGTGCCAGCAGTCCGGACCACCCGGCCACCGGGGAGCTGTTTTTT	TRBJ2-2	TRBV12-3/TRBV12-4	-	few
CASSSGGPTEAFF	TGTGCCAGCAGCTCTGGAGGTCCCACTGAAGCTTTCTTT	TRBJ1-1	TRBV7-3	-	-
CASTTPTGGYGANVLTF	TGTGCCAGCACCACCCCCACAGGGGGCTATGGGGCCAACGTCCTGACTTTC	TRBJ2-6	TRBV28	TRBD1	few
CASRPGQGTYEQYF	TGTGCCAGCAGACCGGGACAGGGGACCTACGAGCAGTACTTC	TRBJ2-7	TRBV6-1	TRBD1	-
CASSEANRGYYGYTF	TGTGCCAGCAGTGAGGCAAATCGGGGGTACTATGGCTACACCTTC	TRBJ1-2	TRBV25-1	-	-
CASSRQLQETQYF	TGTGCCAGCTCGAGGCAGTTACAAGAGACCCAGTACTTC	TRBJ2-5	TRBV11-3	-	-
CASSPGGSENEQYF	TGCGCCAGCAGCCCGGGGGGTTCCGAGAACGAGCAGTACTTC	TRBJ2-7	TRBV5-1	TRBD2	-